This TCR beta chain is drawn from a study of control samples from healthy donors and cancer patients. With 1 base removed from V and 5 bases from J, the gap between germline ends came to 14 bases. Germline loops: CDR1 SGHAT, CDR2 FQNNGV. The CDR3 consists of 15 residues. Produced via immunoSEQ multiplex PCR; TCRdb's table is partial and in-frame only. The sample holds about 77,000 clones; around 92% are singletons and the top ten take almost 6%. The specimen was blood. The chain uses TRBV11-2 and TRBJ2-5; unclear D gene. The sequence came from a woman aged 60-75 years in good health. The CDR3 loop is CASSLGVGGSETQYF. The CDR3 nucleotides are TGTGCCAGCAGCTTAGGGGTAGGCGGCTCGGAGACCCAGTACTTC.